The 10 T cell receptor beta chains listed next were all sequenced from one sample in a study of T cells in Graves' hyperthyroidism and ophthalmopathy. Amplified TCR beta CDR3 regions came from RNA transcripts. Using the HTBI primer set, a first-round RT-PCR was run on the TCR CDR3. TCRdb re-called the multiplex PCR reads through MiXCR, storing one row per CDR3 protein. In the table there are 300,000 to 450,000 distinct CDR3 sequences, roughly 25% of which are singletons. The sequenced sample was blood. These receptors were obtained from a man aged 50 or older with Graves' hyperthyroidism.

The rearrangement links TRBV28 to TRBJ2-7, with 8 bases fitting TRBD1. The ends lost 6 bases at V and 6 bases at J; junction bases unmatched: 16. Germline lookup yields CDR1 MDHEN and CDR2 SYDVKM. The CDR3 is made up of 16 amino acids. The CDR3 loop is CASRRTGLSSPREQYF. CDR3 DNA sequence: TGTGCCAGCAGGCGGACAGGGTTAAGTAGTCCGCGCGAGCAGTACTTC.

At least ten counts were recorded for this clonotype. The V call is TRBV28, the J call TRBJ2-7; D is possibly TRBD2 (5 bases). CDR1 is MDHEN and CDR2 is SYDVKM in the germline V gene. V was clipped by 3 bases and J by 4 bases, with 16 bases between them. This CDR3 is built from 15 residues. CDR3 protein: CASSLTGSKEYEQYF. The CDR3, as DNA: TGTGCCAGCAGTTTGACGGGGAGTAAGGAATACGAGCAGTACTTC.

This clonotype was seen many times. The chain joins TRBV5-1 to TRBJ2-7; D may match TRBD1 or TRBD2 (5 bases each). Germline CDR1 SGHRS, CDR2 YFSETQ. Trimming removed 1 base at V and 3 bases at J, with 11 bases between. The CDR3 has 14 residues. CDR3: CASSLRAGSYEQYF. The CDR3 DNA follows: TGCGCCAGCAGCTTGCGGGCAGGGAGCTACGAGCAGTACTTC.

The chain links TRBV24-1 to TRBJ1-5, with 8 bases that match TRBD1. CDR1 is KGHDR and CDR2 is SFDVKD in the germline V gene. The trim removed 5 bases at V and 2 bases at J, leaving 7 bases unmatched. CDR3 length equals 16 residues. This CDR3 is CATSGVGQGGNQPQHF. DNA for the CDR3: TGTGCCACCAGTGGCGTCGGACAGGGCGGCAATCAGCCCCAGCATTTT.

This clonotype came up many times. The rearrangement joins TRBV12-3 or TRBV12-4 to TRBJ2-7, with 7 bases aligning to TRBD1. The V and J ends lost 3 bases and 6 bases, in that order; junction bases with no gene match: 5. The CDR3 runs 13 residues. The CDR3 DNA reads TGTGCCAGCAGTTTGGGACAGAACCCCGAGCAGTACTTC. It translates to CASSLGQNPEQYF.

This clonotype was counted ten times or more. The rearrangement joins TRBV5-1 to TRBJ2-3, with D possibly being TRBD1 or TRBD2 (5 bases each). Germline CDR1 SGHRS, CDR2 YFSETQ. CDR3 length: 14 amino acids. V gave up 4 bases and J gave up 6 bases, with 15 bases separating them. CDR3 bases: TGCGCCAGCAGCCCGGGACGGCCGCTGGATACGCAGTATTTT. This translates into CASSPGRPLDTQYF.

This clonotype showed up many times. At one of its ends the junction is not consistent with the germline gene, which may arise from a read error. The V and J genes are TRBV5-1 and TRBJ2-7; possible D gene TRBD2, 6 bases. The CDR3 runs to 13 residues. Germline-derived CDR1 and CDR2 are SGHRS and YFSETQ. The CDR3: CASSAGTSYEQYF. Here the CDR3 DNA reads TGTGCCAGCAGTGCCGGGACTTCCTACGAGCAGTACTTC.

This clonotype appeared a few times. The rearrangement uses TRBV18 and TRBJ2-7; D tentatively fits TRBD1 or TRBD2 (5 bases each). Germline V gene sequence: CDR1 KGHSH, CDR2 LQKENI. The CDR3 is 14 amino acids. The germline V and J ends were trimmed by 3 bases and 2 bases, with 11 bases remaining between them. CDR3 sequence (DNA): TGTGCCAGCTCACCGGGGACGGTTACCTACGAGCAGTACTTC. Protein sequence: CASSPGTVTYEQYF.

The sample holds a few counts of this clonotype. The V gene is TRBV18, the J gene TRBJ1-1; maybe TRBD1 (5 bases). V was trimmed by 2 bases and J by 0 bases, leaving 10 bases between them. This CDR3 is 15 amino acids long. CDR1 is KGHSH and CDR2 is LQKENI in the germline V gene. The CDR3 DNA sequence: TGTGCCAGCTCACCAGGGGTGGGGGTGAACACTGAAGCTTTCTTT. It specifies CASSPGVGVNTEAFF.

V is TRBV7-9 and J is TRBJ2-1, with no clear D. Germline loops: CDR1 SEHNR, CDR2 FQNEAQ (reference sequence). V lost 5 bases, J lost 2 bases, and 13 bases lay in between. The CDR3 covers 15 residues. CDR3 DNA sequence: TGTGCCAGCAGCCCGTCAAGAACCGCCTACAATGAGCAGTTCTTC. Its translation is CASSPSRTAYNEQFF.